This T cell receptor (beta chain) was found in a study of T cell clones after liver transplantation. In the study overall: Pre-transplant mixed lymphocyte reactions yielded third-party-reactive TCRbeta sequences as comparators for graft-donor-reactive sequences. HCV positivity affected three of eight recipients; the rest lacked autoimmune or viral indications. Standard immunosuppression, with no induction, continued until 12-24 months after transplant. General study results and limits: In most of the 8 subjects, circulating graft-donor-reactive CD4 TCRbeta sequences fell significantly after transplant.

A word on this clone: Its antigen remains unknown.

Method: immunoSEQ multiplex PCR; TCRdb's copy keeps in-frame clones and lacks some. The sample has roughly 73,000 clones; about 80% are singletons. The receptor comes from a human donor who received a liver transplant. Sample: CD4+ T cells from blood, taken before liver transplant.

DNA of the CDR3: TGTGCCAGCAGCACTTCCCATGAAAAACTGTTTTTT. Amino acids: CASSTSHEKLFF. This chain uses TRBV28 with TRBJ1-4; D is undetermined. Trimming stripped 6 bases from V and 6 bases from J, with 8 bases between. The germline CDR1 and CDR2 sequences are MDHEN and SYDVKM. CDR3 length equals 12 residues.